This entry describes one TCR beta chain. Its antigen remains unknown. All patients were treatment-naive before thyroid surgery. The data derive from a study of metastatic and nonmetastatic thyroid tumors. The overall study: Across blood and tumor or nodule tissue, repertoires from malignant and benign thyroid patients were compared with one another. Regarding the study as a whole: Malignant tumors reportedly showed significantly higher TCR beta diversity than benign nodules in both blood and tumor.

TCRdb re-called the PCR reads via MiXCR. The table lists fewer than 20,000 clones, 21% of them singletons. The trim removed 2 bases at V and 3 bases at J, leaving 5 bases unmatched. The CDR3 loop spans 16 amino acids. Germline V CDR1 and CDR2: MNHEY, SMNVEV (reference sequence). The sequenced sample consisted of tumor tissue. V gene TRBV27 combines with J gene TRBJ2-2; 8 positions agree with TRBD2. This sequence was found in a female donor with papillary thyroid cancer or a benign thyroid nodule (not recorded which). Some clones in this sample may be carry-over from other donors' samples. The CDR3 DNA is TGTGCCAGCAGTTTACTTGACGGGAGGGACACCGGGGAGCTGTTTTTT. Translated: CASSLLDGRDTGELFF.